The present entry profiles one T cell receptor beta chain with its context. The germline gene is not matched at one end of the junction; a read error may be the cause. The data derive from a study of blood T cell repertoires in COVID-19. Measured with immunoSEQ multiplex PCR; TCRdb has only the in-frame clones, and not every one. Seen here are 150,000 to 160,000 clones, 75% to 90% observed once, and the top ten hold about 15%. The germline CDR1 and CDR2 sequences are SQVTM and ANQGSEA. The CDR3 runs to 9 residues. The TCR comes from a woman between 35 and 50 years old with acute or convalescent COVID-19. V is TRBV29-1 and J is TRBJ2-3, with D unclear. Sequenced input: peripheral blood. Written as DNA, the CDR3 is TGCAGCGTTGAAGAGGGCCTCGTCTTT. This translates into CSVEEGLVF.